One sample yielded the 15 T cell receptor beta chains listed below, sequenced in a study of T cells in Graves' hyperthyroidism and ophthalmopathy. Using RNA transcripts as the source, TCR beta CDR3 regions were amplified. The HTBI primer set served for first-round RT-PCR of the TCR CDR3. A single record per CDR3 protein comes from TCRdb applying MiXCR to the multiplex PCR reads. Among 92,000 or so distinct CDR3 sequences, 51% were seen once, and the ten largest hold roughly a quarter. Input material: blood. Receptors were obtained from a woman in her thirties or forties with Graves' hyperthyroidism.

This clonotype was counted at least ten times. An end of the junction differs from the germline gene, which may be a read error. This chain uses TRBV20-1 with TRBJ1-2; 9 positions match TRBD1. Germline V gene sequence: CDR1 DFQATT, CDR2 SNEGSKA (reference sequence). This CDR3 has 12 amino acids. Here the CDR3 reads CSASGTGHGHTF. The CDR3 region has the DNA TGCAGTGCTAGTGGGACAGGGCATGGCCACACCTTC.

With respect to this clonotype: The DNA is omitted, as the CDR3 cannot be located on it reliably, and the CDR3 follows TCRdb's listing. The V and J genes are TRBV14 and TRBJ2-6; the DNA was not compared with TRBD1, the D call given in the table. From germline, CDR1 is SGHDN and CDR2 FVKESK. With termini counted, the CDR3 has 17 amino acids. The CDR3 here is CLCASSITATGANVLTF.

To note about this clonotype: The germline gene is not matched at one end of the junction; a read error may be the cause. This chain connects TRBV7-8 to TRBJ2-2; 10 bases are a match to TRBD2. Germline loops: CDR1 SGHVS, CDR2 FQNEAQ. The CDR3 is 15 residues long. CDR3 protein: CASSQPAGGAGELFF. CDR3 coding DNA: TGTGCCAGCAGCCAACCAGCGGGAGGGGCCGGTGAGCTGTTTTTT.

This clonotype was seen ten or more times. V is TRBV30 and J is TRBJ1-5, with a possible D match to TRBD1 (5 bases). V dropped 0 bases and J dropped 3 bases, with 9 bases sitting between them. The CDR3 runs 14 residues. Germline-derived CDR1 and CDR2 are GTSNPN and SVGIG (reference sequence). The CDR3 region is CAWSVRQFNQPQHF. The CDR3 region has the DNA TGTGCCTGGAGTGTACGACAGTTCAATCAGCCCCAGCATTTT.

This clonotype appeared once. The CDR3 ends on some other residue instead of the conserved phenylalanine or tryptophan, so this is likely a read error. The rearrangement joins TRBV10-3 to TRBJ1-4, with D perhaps matching TRBD1 (5 bases). The germline gives CDR1 ENHRY, CDR2 SYGVKD. V was shortened by 0 bases and J by 7 bases, with 15 bases between the two germline ends. This CDR3 has 16 residues. The CDR3 here is CAISESTGGIAEKLFL. Here the CDR3 DNA reads TGTGCCATCAGTGAGTCTACAGGAGGGATAGCTGAAAAACTGTTTCTT.

This clonotype came up many times. J is TRBJ1-2 and V is TRBV5-1, with 8 bases that match TRBD1. Germline V gives CDR1 SGHRS, CDR2 YFSETQ. After removal of 4 bases from V and 4 bases from J, the junction contained 3 bases not matched to a gene. There are 13 residues in the CDR3. The CDR3 region is CASSATGAYGYTF. The CDR3 DNA sequence: TGCGCCAGCAGCGCGACAGGGGCCTATGGCTACACCTTC.

This clonotype was detected ten times or more. The rearrangement uses TRBV4-1 and TRBJ1-2; D might be TRBD1 (6 bases). The CDR3 covers 15 residues. The germline gives CDR1 MGHRA, CDR2 YSYEKL. The ends were cut back, 0 bases at V and 6 bases at J, with 14 bases in the middle. The CDR3 DNA follows: TGCGCCAGCAGCCAAGATCGGGTGGGGGCAGATGGCTACACCTTC. Its protein is CASSQDRVGADGYTF.

On this clonotype: A clone one base away is much larger, so this may be a read error. The chain combines TRBV25-1 with TRBJ2-7; 9 bases align to TRBD2. J gave up 3 bases and V 6 bases, and 12 bases lay outside the gene matches. This CDR3 comprises 16 residues. Germline V lookup: CDR1 MGHDK, CDR2 SYGVNS. In nucleotides, the CDR3 is TGTGCCAGCAGCTTAGTTCCTAGCGGGAAAGTCTACGAGCAGTACTTC. Encoded protein: CASSLVPSGKVYEQYF.

J is TRBJ1-1 and V is TRBV11-2; no clear D. V lost 11 bases and J 2 bases, leaving 12 bases between the germline ends. The CDR3 is 12 residues long. Germline V gene data show CDR1 as SGHAT and CDR2 as FQNNGV. The CDR3 reads CASDGSNTEAFF. The CDR3 nucleotides are TGTGCCTCTGACGGGTCCAACACTGAAGCTTTCTTT.

The chain recombines TRBV28 with TRBJ1-5; no clear D. V was shortened by 3 bases and J by 13 bases, with 4 bases between the two germline ends. The germline V gene has CDR1 MDHEN and CDR2 SYDVKM. The CDR3 runs 9 residues. The CDR3 loop is CASSLPQHF. CDR3 nucleotide sequence: TGTGCCAGCAGTTTGCCTCAGCATTTT.

This clonotype came up many times. This chain joins TRBV2 and TRBJ2-3; a possible D gene is TRBD2 (6 bases). V was shortened by 8 bases and J by 4 bases, with 19 bases between the two germline ends. Germline CDR1 SNHLY, CDR2 FYNNEI. This CDR3 comprises 15 residues. CDR3 region: CASSTHGSGADTQYF. DNA of the CDR3: TGTGCCAGCTCTACTCACGGGAGTGGGGCAGATACGCAGTATTTT. The whole variable domain, filled in from reference TRBV2 and TRBJ2-3, reads EPEVTQTPSHQVTQMGQEVILRCVPISNHLYFYWYRQILGQKVEFLVSFYNNEISEKSEIFDDQFSVERPDGSNFTLKIRSTKLEDSAMYFCASSTHGSGADTQYFGPGTRLTVL.

This chain links TRBV7-9 with TRBJ1-2, with a possible D match to TRBD1 (5 bases). Trimming shortened V by 4 bases and J by 2 bases, and 14 bases separated the two germline ends. This CDR3 is built from 15 residues. The germline V gene encodes CDR1 SEHNR and CDR2 FQNEAQ (reference sequence). CDR3 DNA: TGTGCCAGCAGCTCTGCCGGGACGGTGAACTATGGCTACACCTTC. Translating gives CASSSAGTVNYGYTF.

The rearrangement uses TRBV9 and TRBJ2-5, with D possibly TRBD1 on 6 matching bases. The ends were cut back, 3 bases at V and 0 bases at J, with 9 bases in the middle. CDR1 and CDR2 (germline): SGDLS, YYNGEE. This CDR3 has 14 residues. This CDR3 is CASSGSGDQETQYF. As DNA, the CDR3 is TGTGCCAGCAGCGGTTCAGGGGACCAAGAGACCCAGTACTTC. The full variable domain, with the rest looked up from reference TRBV9 and TRBJ2-5, is DSGVTQTPKHLITATGQRVTLRCSPRSGDLSVYWYQQSLDQGLQFLIQYYNGEERAKGNILERFSAQQFPDLHSELNLSSLELGDSALYFCASSGSGDQETQYFGPGTRLLVL.

The chain has TRBV7-8 and TRBJ2-2, with TRBD2 matching over 13 bases. The germline gives CDR1 SGHVS, CDR2 FQNEAQ. The CDR3 has 16 residues. Trimming removed 5 bases from V and 8 bases from J; junction bases left unmatched: 8. The CDR3 reads CASSRTSGSISGELFF. As DNA, the CDR3 is TGTGCCAGCAGCAGGACTAGCGGGAGCATCTCTGGGGAGCTGTTTTTT.

This chain joins TRBV7-8 and TRBJ2-7, with TRBD2 matching 8 bases. J lost 6 bases, V lost 2 bases, and 6 bases had no gene match. Germline V gives CDR1 SGHVS, CDR2 FQNEAQ. The CDR3 contains 14 residues. This CDR3 is CASSLSGRKSEQYF. For the CDR3, the DNA is TGTGCCAGCAGCTTAAGCGGGAGAAAGAGCGAGCAGTACTTC.